Following are 2 T cell receptor beta chains from one sample sequenced in a study of beta chain features in type 1 diabetes. Reverse transcription of all isolated RNA meant that expressed TCRB transcripts were sequenced. Sequenced by immunoSEQ multiplex PCR; TCRdb stores in-frame clones only, minus some. This sample has hundreds of thousands of clones, with about 14% found just once. Sequencing used naive CD4+ T cells from blood. These receptors came from a man aged 18 to 30 in good health.

The chain carries TRBV27 and TRBJ2-3; 8 bases are a match to TRBD2. This CDR3 contains 18 residues. The trim removed 0 bases at V and 2 bases at J, leaving 10 bases unmatched. Germline values: CDR1 MNHEY, CDR2 SMNVEV (reference sequence). In DNA, the CDR3 is TGTGCCAGCAGTTTATCAGCCTATAGCGGGGAGCACACAGATACGCAGTATTTT. It encodes CASSLSAYSGEHTDTQYF.

This rearrangement joins TRBV4-1 to TRBJ2-1; TRBD2 matches at 11 bases. After removal of 4 bases from V and 4 bases from J, the junction contained 9 bases not matched to a gene. CDR1 is MGHRA, CDR2 YSYEKL, per germline. The CDR3 runs to 17 residues. For the CDR3, the DNA is TGCGCCAGCAGCCCACCTCCGGGACTAGCGGATTACAATGAGCAGTTCTTC. As protein: CASSPPPGLADYNEQFF.